These T cell receptor beta chains were read from a single sample in a study of blood T cells in healthy people across ages. MiXCR, applied by TCRdb to the 5' RACE reads, yields one record per CDR3 protein. Of 850,000 to 1,300,000 distinct CDR3 sequences listed, more than 35% are singletons. Sequenced material: blood. The source is a woman aged 60 to 75 in good health. Each CDR3 is given with its conserved first and last residue. Each record gives: V gene, D gene, clone size, J gene, CDR3 DNA, CDR3 protein. The D gene is left open where the match is weak. A row's size may be missing; if present it is once, few, many or a size class.

TRBV7-9	NA	NA	TRBJ2-3	TGTGCCAGCAGCTCGGATACTAGCACAGATACGCAGTATTTT	CASSSDTSTDTQYF
TRBV29-1	TRBD1	few	TRBJ2-2	TGCAGCGTTGAGGGACAGTCGAACACCGGGGAGCTGTTTTTT	CSVEGQSNTGELFF
TRBV29-1	NA	NA	TRBJ1-4	TGCAGCGTGATCTCGGGACTGGGAAATGAAAAACTGTTTTTT	CSVISGLGNEKLFF
TRBV6-5	NA	NA	TRBJ2-7	TGTGCCAGCACCATAGGAGCAGAAAAGAAGGACGAGCAGTACTTC	CASTIGAEKKDEQYF
TRBV9	NA	NA	TRBJ2-7	TGTGCCAGCAGCACACAACTTTGGGGTTTCGCCTACGAGCAGTACTTC	CASSTQLWGFAYEQYF
TRBV3-1	NA	NA	TRBJ2-3	TGTGCCAGCTCTCCTCAAGCGCAGTCCGCCACAGATACGCAGTATTTT	CASSPQAQSATDTQYF
TRBV20-1	TRBD2	NA	TRBJ2-7	TGCAGTGCTAGAGTGGATAGCGGGAGGGGCGAGCAGTACTTC	CSARVDSGRGEQYF
TRBV20-1	TRBD2	few	TRBJ2-3	TGCAGTGCTAGAGGGACTAGGGGTGAAGGGTATACGCAGTATTTT	CSARGTRGEGYTQYF
TRBV5-1	TRBD1	many	TRBJ2-6	TGCGCCAGCAGGGATGACAGGGGAAGGGCCAACGTCCTGACTTTC	CASRDDRGRANVLTF
TRBV24-1	TRBD1	NA	TRBJ1-1	TGTGCCACCAGTGCTAACCGGGACAGGCCCACTGAAGCTTTCTTT	CATSANRDRPTEAFF
TRBV29-1	NA	NA	TRBJ2-2	TGCAGCGCTCCTAGTCCAGCGAACACCGGGGAGCTGTTTTTT	CSAPSPANTGELFF
TRBV27	TRBD2	few	TRBJ2-3	TGTGCCAGCAGTTTTGGGGGGGGGAAAGCGCGCACAGATACGCAGTATTTT	CASSFGGGKARTDTQYF
TRBV5-5	TRBD2	NA	TRBJ2-3	TGTGCCAGCAGCTCCAGCGGGAGTGCAGATACGCAGTATTTT	CASSSSGSADTQYF
TRBV10-2	NA	NA	TRBJ2-1	TGCGCCAGCAGCCCCCAGCTGAAGAGCAATGAGCAGTTCTTC	CASSPQLKSNEQFF
TRBV7-2	NA	many	TRBJ1-5	TGTGCCAGCAGCCAAAGCAATCAGCCCCAGCATTTT	CASSQSNQPQHF
TRBV9	NA	NA	TRBJ1-2	TGTGCCAGCAGCGTAGGGGTGTCACTGGGGAATATTAACTATGGCTACACCTTC	CASSVGVSLGNINYGYTF
TRBV3-1	TRBD2	NA	TRBJ2-2	TGTGCCAGCAGCCAATTAAGCGGGAGTAACACCGGGGAGCTGTTTTTT	CASSQLSGSNTGELFF
TRBV15	NA	many	TRBJ2-4	TGTGCCACCAGCAGAGACAGACTAGCCAAAAACATTCAGTACTTC	CATSRDRLAKNIQYF
TRBV15	TRBD1	few	TRBJ2-3	TGTGCCACCAGCAAACCGACAGGGTTCACAGATACGCAGTATTTT	CATSKPTGFTDTQYF
TRBV6-1	NA	few	TRBJ2-1	TGTGCCAGCAGTTCCAGGGGCAACAATGAGCAGTTCTTC	CASSSRGNNEQFF
TRBV28	NA	few	TRBJ1-2	TGTGCCAGCAGTTTAGGGGTAGGGGGCTACACCTTC	CASSLGVGGYTF
TRBV19	NA	few	TRBJ2-1	TGTGCCAGTAGTCCCCGACTAGTCTCCTACAATGAGCAGTTCTTC	CASSPRLVSYNEQFF
TRBV3-1	NA	NA	TRBJ2-6	TGTGCCAGCAGCCAGGCTCCTGGACGGTCCTCTGGGGCCAACGTCCTGACTTTC	CASSQAPGRSSGANVLTF
TRBV6-7	TRBD2	NA	TRBJ2-2	TGTGCCAGCACCCTGAGGGGACCTAGCGGGCATACCGGGGAGCTGTTTTTT	CASTLRGPSGHTGELFF
TRBV6-5	TRBD1	NA	TRBJ2-4	TGTGCCAGCAGTTCACATATGGGGACAGGGGGTTCCCAATTTCAGTACTTC	CASSSHMGTGGSQFQYF
TRBV7-9	TRBD2	NA	TRBJ2-7	TGTGCCAGCAGTTCACTCCGGACTAGCGGGAGAAGGGAGGGTTACGATGAGCAGTACTTC	CASSSLRTSGRREGYDEQYF
TRBV7-8	TRBD2	NA	TRBJ2-7	TGTGCCAGCAGCACGCAGACTAGCGGGAGTACCCACGAGCAGTACTTC	CASSTQTSGSTHEQYF
TRBV12-3/TRBV12-4	NA	many	TRBJ2-7	TGTGCCAGCAGTTTCAACTTTGGTGAGCAGTACTTC	CASSFNFGEQYF
TRBV27	TRBD2	many	TRBJ2-5	TGTGCCAGCAGTCTGGGACTAGCGGCCCAAGAGACCCAGTACTTC	CASSLGLAAQETQYF
TRBV29-1	TRBD1	few	TRBJ2-4	TGCAGCGTAGACACAGGGGTTAGGGACATTCAGTACTTC	CSVDTGVRDIQYF
TRBV12-5	TRBD1	NA	TRBJ2-7	TGTGCTAGTGCCCCAGGGGGCTGGTTCGAGCAGTACTTC	CASAPGGWFEQYF
TRBV29-1	NA	few	TRBJ2-5	TGCAGCGCCCTCGTGCGAGCGGAGGGTCTACAAGAGACCCAGTACTTC	CSALVRAEGLQETQYF
TRBV5-1	TRBD2	NA	TRBJ2-5	TGCGCCAGCAGCTTGGGCCTGGGAAGCGGGAACTCAGAGACCCAGTACTTC	CASSLGLGSGNSETQYF
TRBV6-5	NA	NA	TRBJ1-6	TGTGCCAGCAGTCCCACGGATCAGGGAAGTAATTCACCCCTCCACTTT	CASSPTDQGSNSPLHF
TRBV3-1	TRBD2	many	TRBJ2-4	TGTGCCAGCAGCCAAAGGGAGGGCATTCAGTACTTC	CASSQREGIQYF
TRBV19	NA	NA	TRBJ2-5	TGTGCCAGTAGTGTAGGCCAGCGACAGTACCAAGAGACCCAGTACTTC	CASSVGQRQYQETQYF
TRBV19	NA	NA	TRBJ2-5	TGTGCCGGCCACCAAGAGACCCAGTACTTC	CAGHQETQYF
TRBV2	TRBD1	NA	TRBJ2-5	TGTGCCAGCAGTGAAGACAGGGGAGAGGATAATGAGCAGTACTTC	CASSEDRGEDNEQYF
TRBV5-8	TRBD2	few	TRBJ2-4	TGTGCCAGCAGCCGGACAGCGGGAGGGCCGAGTGAGCAGTACTTC	CASSRTAGGPSEQYF
TRBV5-1	TRBD1	NA	TRBJ2-7	TGCGCCAGCAGCCTCTACGGAATGGGACAGGGGGAGGACAACGAGCAGTACTTC	CASSLYGMGQGEDNEQYF
TRBV2	TRBD1	few	TRBJ2-6	TGTGCCAGCAGTGAAGACAGGGGGCGTGGGGCCAACGTCCTGACTTTC	CASSEDRGRGANVLTF
TRBV3-1	NA	few	TRBJ1-4	TGTGCCAGCAGCCCTACCTTAGAGAGTGTCGGAAAACTGTTTTTT	CASSPTLESVGKLFF
TRBV12-3/TRBV12-4	TRBD2	few	TRBJ2-5	TGTGCCAGCAGTTTCGCGGGAGGGCGCGAGACCCAGTACTTC	CASSFAGGRETQYF